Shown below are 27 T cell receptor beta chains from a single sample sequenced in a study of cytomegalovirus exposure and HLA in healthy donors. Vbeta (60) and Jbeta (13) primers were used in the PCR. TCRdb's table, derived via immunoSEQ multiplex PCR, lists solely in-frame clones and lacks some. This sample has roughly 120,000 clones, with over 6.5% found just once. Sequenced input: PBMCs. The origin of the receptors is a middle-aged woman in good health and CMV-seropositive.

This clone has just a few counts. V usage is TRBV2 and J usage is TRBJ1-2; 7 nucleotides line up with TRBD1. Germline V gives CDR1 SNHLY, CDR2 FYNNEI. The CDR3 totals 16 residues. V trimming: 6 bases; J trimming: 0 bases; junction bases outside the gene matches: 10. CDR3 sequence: CASRSLRQGANYGYTF. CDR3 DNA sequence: TGTGCCAGCAGGTCGTTAAGGCAGGGGGCTAACTATGGCTACACCTTC.

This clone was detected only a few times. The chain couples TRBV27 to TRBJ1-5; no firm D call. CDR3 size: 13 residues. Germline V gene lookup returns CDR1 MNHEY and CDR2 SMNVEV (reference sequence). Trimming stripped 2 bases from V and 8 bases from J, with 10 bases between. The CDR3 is CASSLGRYEPQHF. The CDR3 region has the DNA TGTGCCAGCAGTTTAGGGAGATATGAGCCCCAGCATTTT.

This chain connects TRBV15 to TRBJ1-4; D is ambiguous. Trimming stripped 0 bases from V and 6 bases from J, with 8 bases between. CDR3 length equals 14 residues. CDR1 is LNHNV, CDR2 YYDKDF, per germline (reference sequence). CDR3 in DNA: TGTGCCACCAGCAGAGACACCGGGGATGAAAAACTGTTTTTT. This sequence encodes CATSRDTGDEKLFF.

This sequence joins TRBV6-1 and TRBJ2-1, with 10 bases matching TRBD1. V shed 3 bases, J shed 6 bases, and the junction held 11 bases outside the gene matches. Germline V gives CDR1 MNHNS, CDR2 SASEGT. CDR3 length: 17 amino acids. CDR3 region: CASSEGQGLSRVNEQFF. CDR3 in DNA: TGTGCCAGCAGTGAGGGACAGGGGTTGAGTAGGGTCAATGAGCAGTTCTTC.

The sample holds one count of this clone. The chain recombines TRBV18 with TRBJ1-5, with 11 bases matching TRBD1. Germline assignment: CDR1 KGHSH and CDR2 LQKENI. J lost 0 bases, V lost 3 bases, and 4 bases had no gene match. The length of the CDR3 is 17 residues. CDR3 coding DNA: TGTGCCAGCTCACCTTACGGACAGGGGGCTAGCAATCAGCCCCAGCATTTT. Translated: CASSPYGQGASNQPQHF.

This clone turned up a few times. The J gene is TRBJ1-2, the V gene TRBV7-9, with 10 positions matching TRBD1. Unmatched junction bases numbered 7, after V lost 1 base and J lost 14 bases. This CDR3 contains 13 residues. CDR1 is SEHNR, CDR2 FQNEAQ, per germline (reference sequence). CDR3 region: CASSLEAGQGTTF. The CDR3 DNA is TGTGCCAGCAGCTTAGAGGCGGGACAGGGGACGACCTTC.

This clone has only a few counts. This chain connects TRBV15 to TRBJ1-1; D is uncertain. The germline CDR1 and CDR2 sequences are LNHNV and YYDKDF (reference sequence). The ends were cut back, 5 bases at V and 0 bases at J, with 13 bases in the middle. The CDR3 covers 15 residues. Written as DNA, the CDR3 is TGTGCCACCAGCCTGAGCCCGGGGATGAACACTGAAGCTTTCTTT. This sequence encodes CATSLSPGMNTEAFF.

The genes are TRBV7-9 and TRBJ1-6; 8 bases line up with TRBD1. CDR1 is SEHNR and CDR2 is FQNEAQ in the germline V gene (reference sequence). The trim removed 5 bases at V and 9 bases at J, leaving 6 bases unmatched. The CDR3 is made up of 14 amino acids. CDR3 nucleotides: TGTGCCAGCAGCCCAAGGACAGGGACTTCACCCCTCCACTTT. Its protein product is CASSPRTGTSPLHF. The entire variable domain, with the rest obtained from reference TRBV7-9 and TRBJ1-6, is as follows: DTGVSQNPRHKITKRGQNVTFRCDPISEHNRLYWYRQTLGQGPEFLTYFQNEAQLEKSRLLSDRFSAERPKGSFSTLEIQRTEQGDSAMYLCASSPRTGTSPLHFGNGTRLTVT.

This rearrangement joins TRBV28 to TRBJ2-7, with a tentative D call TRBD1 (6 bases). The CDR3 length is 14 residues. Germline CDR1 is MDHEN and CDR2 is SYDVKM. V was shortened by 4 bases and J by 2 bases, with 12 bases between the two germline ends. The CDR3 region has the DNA TGTGCCAGCAGTTGGACAGCCACCACCTACGAGCAGTACTTC. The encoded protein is CASSWTATTYEQYF.

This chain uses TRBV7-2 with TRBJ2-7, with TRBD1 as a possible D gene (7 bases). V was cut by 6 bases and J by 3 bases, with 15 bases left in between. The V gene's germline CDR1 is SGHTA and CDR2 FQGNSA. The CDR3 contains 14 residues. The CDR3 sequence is CASSGGQGVYEQYF. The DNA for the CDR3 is TGTGCCAGCAGTGGGGGGCAGGGGGTCTACGAGCAGTACTTC.

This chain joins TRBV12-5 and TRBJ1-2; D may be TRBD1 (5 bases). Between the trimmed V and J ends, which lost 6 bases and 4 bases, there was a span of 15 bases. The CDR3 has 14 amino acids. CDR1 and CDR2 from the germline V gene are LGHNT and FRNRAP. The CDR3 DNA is TGTGCTAGTGGGCGGGGGACGGAGATCTATGGCTACACCTTC. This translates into CASGRGTEIYGYTF. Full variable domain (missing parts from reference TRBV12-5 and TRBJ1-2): DARVTQTPRHKVTEMGQEVTMRCQPILGHNTVFWYRQTMMQGLELLAYFRNRAPLDDSGMPKDRFSAEMPDATLATLKIQPSEPRDSAVYFCASGRGTEIYGYTFGSGTRLTVV.

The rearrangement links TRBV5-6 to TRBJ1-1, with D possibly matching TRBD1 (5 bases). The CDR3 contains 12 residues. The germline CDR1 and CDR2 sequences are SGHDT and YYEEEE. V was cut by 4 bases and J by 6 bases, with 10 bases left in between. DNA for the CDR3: TGTGCCAGCAGCCCCGGACACTCTGAAGCTTTCTTT. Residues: CASSPGHSEAFF.

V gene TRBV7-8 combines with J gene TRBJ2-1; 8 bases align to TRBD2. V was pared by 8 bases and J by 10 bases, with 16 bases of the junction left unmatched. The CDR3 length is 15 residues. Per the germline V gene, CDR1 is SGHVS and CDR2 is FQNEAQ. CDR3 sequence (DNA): TGTGCCAGCCGCCCACCTAGCGGGCGGGGACGGGAGCAGTTCTTC. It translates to CASRPPSGRGREQFF.

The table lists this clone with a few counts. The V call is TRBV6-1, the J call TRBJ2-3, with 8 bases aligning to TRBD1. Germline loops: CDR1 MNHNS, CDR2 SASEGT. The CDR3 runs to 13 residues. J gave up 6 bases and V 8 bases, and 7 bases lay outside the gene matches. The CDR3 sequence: CASRSSGGDTQYF. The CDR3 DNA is TGTGCCAGCCGAAGCTCAGGGGGCGATACGCAGTATTTT.

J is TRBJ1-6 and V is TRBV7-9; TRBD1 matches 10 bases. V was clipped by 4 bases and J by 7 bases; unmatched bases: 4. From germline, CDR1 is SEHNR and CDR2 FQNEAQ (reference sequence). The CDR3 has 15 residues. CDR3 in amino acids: CASSSTGGGNSPLHF. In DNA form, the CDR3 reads TGTGCCAGCAGCTCGACAGGGGGCGGCAATTCACCCCTCCACTTT.

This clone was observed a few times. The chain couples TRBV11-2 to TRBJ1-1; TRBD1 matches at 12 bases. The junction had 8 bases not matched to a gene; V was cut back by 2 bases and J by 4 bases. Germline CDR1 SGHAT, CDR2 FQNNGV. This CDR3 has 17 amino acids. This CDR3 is CASSLRDRGQRSTEAFF. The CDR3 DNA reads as TGTGCCAGCAGCTTAAGGGACAGGGGGCAGCGAAGCACTGAAGCTTTCTTT.

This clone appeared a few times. CDR3 region: CASSEESAAINTQYF. The CDR3 region has the DNA TGTGCCAGCAGTGAGGAGTCTGCAGCCATAAATACGCAGTATTTT. The V gene is TRBV2, the J gene TRBJ2-3; D is uncertain. In germline, CDR1 is SNHLY, CDR2 FYNNEI. The V end lost 3 bases, the J end lost 7 bases, and 17 bases lay between the germline ends. The CDR3 loop spans 15 amino acids.

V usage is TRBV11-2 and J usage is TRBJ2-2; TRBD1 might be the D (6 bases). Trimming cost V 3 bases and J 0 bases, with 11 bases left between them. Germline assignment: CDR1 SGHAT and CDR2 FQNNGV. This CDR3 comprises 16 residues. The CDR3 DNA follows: TGTGCCAGCAGCTTTACAGGGATGGCGAACACCGGGGAGCTGTTTTTT. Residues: CASSFTGMANTGELFF.

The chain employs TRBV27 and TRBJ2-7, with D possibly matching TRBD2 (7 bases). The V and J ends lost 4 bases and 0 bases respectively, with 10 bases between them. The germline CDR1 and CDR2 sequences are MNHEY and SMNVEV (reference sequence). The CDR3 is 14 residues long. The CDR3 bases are TGTGCCAGCAGTTGGGCGGGGGCCTCCTACGAGCAGTACTTC. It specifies CASSWAGASYEQYF.

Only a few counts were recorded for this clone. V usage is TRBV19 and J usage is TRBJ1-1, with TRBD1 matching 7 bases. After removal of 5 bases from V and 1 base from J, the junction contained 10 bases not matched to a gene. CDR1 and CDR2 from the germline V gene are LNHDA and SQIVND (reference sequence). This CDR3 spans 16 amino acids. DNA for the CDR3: TGTGCCAGTAGTCCGAATTCCAGGGGGAAGAACACTGAAGCTTTCTTT. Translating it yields CASSPNSRGKNTEAFF. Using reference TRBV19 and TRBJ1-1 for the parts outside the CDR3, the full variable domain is DGGITQSPKYLFRKEGQNVTLSCEQNLNHDAMYWYRQDPGQGLRLIYYSQIVNDFQKGDIAEGYSVSREKKESFPLTVTSAQKNPTAFYLCASSPNSRGKNTEAFFGQGTRLTVV.

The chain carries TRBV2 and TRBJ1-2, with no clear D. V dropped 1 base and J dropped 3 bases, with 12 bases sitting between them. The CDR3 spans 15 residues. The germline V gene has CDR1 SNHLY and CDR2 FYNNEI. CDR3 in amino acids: CASSEGWSGDYGYTF. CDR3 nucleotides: TGTGCCAGCAGTGAAGGGTGGTCCGGGGACTATGGCTACACCTTC.

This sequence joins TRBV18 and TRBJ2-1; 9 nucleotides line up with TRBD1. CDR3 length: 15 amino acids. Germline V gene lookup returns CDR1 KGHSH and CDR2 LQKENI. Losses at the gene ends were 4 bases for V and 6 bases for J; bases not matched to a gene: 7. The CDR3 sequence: CASSRGQGPVNEQFF. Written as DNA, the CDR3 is TGTGCCAGCTCACGCGGACAGGGGCCGGTCAATGAGCAGTTCTTC.

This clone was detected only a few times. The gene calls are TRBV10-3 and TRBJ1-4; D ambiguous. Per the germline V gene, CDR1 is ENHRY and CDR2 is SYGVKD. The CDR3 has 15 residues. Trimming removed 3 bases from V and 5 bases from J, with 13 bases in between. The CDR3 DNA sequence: TGTGCCATCAGTGATGAGGGTCCTAGGAATGAAAAACTGTTTTTT. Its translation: CAISDEGPRNEKLFF.

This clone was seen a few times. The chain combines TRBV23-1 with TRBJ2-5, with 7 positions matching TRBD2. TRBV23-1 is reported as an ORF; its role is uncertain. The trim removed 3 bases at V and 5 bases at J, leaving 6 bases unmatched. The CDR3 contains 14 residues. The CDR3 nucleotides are TGCGCCAGCAGTCAGGGAGGGGATTTGGAGACCCAGTACTTC. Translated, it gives CASSQGGDLETQYF.

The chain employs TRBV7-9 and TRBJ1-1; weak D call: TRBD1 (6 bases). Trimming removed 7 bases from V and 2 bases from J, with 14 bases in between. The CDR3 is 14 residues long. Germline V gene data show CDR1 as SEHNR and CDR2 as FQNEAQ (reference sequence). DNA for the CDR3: TGTGCCAGCACCATAGGGGGGGCCAACACTGAAGCTTTCTTT. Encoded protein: CASTIGGANTEAFF.

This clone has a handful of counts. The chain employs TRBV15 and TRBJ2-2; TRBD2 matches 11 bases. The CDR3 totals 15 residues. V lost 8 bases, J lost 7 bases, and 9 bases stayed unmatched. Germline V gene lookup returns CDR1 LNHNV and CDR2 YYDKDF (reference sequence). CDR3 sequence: CATSPSGGRGGELFF. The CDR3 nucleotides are TGTGCCACCTCCCCTAGCGGGGGGCGGGGCGGGGAGCTGTTTTTT. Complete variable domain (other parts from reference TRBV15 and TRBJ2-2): DAMVIQNPRYQVTQFGKPVTLSCSQTLNHNVMYWYQQKSSQAPKLLFHYYDKDFNNEADTPDNFQSRRPNTSFCFLDIRSPGLGDTAMYLCATSPSGGRGGELFFGEGSRLTVL.

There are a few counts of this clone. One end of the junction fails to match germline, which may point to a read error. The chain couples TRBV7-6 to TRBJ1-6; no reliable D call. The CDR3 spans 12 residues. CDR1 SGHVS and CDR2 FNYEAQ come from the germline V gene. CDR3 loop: CASSSYYSPLHF. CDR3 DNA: TGTGCCAGCAGCTCCTATTATTCACCCCTCCACTTT.